This T cell receptor beta chain was found in a study of CD8+CD57+ T cells in acquired aplastic anemia. Across the study: DNA from sorted CD4+ and CD8+ cells averaged roughly 3.2 ug.

Profiles of TCR beta VDJ and CDR3 were generated from a genomic DNA template. TCRdb passed the reads through MiXCR, listing each CDR3 protein once. The sample includes around 500,000 distinct CDR3 sequences, around 30% seen only once; the top ten take around 0.82%. This clonotype was observed many times. Its antigen is not known. Before being chosen for sequencing, patients had shown CD8+CD57+ cell expansion by flow cytometry. Study-wide findings and caveats: The study found no significant CD8+ Simpson's diversity difference between patients and controls.

V dropped 6 bases and J dropped 3 bases, with 12 bases sitting between them. The CDR3 totals 12 residues. Germline V CDR1 and CDR2: DFQATT, SNEGSKA (reference sequence). The chain joins TRBV20-1 to TRBJ2-7; unclear D gene. The receptor was isolated from a human donor with aplastic anemia. The sample was sorted CD4+, CD8+, or CD8+CD57+ T cells (not recorded which) from PBMCs. CDR3: CSAETSFYEQYF. The CDR3 DNA reads as TGCAGTGCGGAGACCTCCTTCTACGAGCAGTACTTC.